The entry below describes one TCR beta chain. The authors' processing: Using reference gene primer amplification, nucleated cell counts were estimated. Measured with immunoSEQ multiplex PCR; TCRdb has only the in-frame clones, and not every one. V and J calls plus clone size are reproduced from that table; the DNA served to infer D and trimming. Of 430,000 or so clones listed, about 87% are singletons. The Seattle site enrolled patients during active infection and followed them longitudinally. With V trimmed by 3 bases and J by 6 bases, 2 bases remained unmatched. CDR1 and CDR2 (germline): SGHVS, FNYEAQ. This CDR3 spans 14 amino acids. These data belong to a study of blood T cell repertoires in COVID-19. At the level of the study: Sites across the United States, Italy and Spain contributed samples from acute and convalescent COVID-19. Sample material is recorded as cDNA or gDNA derived from T cells, B-cell-depleted T cells, or PBMCs.

Sequenced input: peripheral blood. This sequence joins TRBV7-6 and TRBJ1-4; 9 bases align to TRBD1. The sequence came from a young man with COVID-19, enrolled during active disease. CDR3 coding DNA: TGTGCCAGCAGCTTTTGGGACAGGGATGAAAAACTGTTTTTT. It encodes CASSFWDRDEKLFF.